Listed below are T cell receptor beta chains from one sample, sequenced in a study of untreated major depressive disorder. The assay was immunoSEQ multiplex PCR, and TCRdb's table has in-frame clones only and misses some. This table holds more than 10,000 clones, 85% to 95% found once. The specimen sequenced was CD4+ T cells from PBMCs. These receptors all stem from a man under 40 with major depressive disorder. Each CDR3 is given without its conserved first and last residue.

>TRBV29-1|12
SVATGGSGNTIY
>TRBV7-9|11
ASSLGGWHGYT
>TRBV5-1|14
ASSLALAGGTDTQY
>TRBV11-3|9
ASSHTWGYT
>TRBV6-1|11
ASSDRANQPQH
>TRBV18|13
ASSPRQLSSYEQY
>TRBV6-1|12
ASSERGRGRGYT
>TRBV5-4|12
ASSGGQRNTEAF
>TRBV7-6|13
ASSLYTGETYEQY
>TRBV7-2|12
ASTSGPSGNTIY
>TRBV7-2|13
ASSLADVVSGELF
>TRBV6-5|14
ASSSTGGAVNTEAF
>TRBV18|13
ASSPRTGASYEQY
>TRBV5-4|11
ASSRGRAYEQY
>TRBV6-1|13
ASSAETGLSYEQY
>TRBV5-1|14
ASSLRTGDGTDTQY
>TRBV9|13
ASSARTGNTGELF
>TRBV6-6|13
ASSYLPTGNSPLH
>TRBV7-3|11
ASSVDSDSPLH
>TRBV5-1|13
ASSPSAGAPYEQY
>TRBV6-5|12
ASRPDRVTDTQY
>TRBV18|9
ASSPADTQY
>TRBV7-8|13
ASSPQLGLNTEAF
>TRBV27|14
ASSLSVGTSTHEQY
>TRBV5-4|12
ASSLDRGPYEQY
>TRBV14|14
ASSHGGYSGANVLT